The rows below give T cell receptor beta chains drawn from one sample of a study of a mutant IDH1 vaccine in newly diagnosed glioma. The antigens for these receptors are not known. Profiled with immunoSEQ multiplex PCR; TCRdb holds only in-frame clones, not every one. The sample yields about 72,000 clones, 84% seen once. The starting material was PBMCs, obtained from a glioma patient whose treatment included an IDH1 peptide vaccine. The receptors shown here come from a man between 18 and 29 years old with glioma. The CDR3 runs from the conserved cysteine through the conserved F or W. The D gene is left open where the match is weak. A row's size may be missing; if present it is once, few, many or a size class.

>TRBJ1-2|NA|once|TRBV18
CASSPIDTSYGYTF
TGTGCCAGCTCACCAATAGACACGAGCTATGGCTACACCTTC
>TRBJ1-1|TRBD1|few|TRBV10-2
CASRTETGAFF
TGCGCCAGCAGAACGGAGACAGGGGCTTTCTTT
>TRBJ2-3|NA|NA|TRBV15
CATSRGLTDTQYF
TGTGCCACCAGCAGAGGTCTCACAGATACGCAGTATTTT
>TRBJ1-3|NA|NA|TRBV5-1
CASSPGEPSGNTIYF
TGCGCCAGCAGCCCCGGGGAGCCCTCTGGAAACACCATATATTTT
>TRBJ1-4|NA|NA|TRBV20-1
CSAFEREKLFF
TGCAGTGCCTTTGAAAGGGAAAAACTGTTTTTT
>TRBJ2-7|NA|NA|TRBV20-1
CSAVRGPEQYF
TGCAGTGCGGTACGGGGCCCCGAGCAGTACTTC
>TRBJ1-5|NA|NA|TRBV19
CASTTMSNQPQHF
TGTGCCAGTACAACAATGAGCAATCAGCCCCAGCATTTT
>TRBJ2-3|NA|NA|TRBV11-2
CASSSPTDTQYF
TGTGCCAGCAGCTCGCCCACAGATACGCAGTATTTT
>TRBJ2-7|NA|once|TRBV4-2
CASSHGSSYEQYF
TGTGCCAGCAGCCACGGGAGCTCCTACGAGCAGTACTTC
>TRBJ2-1|NA|once|TRBV5-1
CASSLARVLVSSYNEQFF
TGCGCCAGCAGCTTGGCCAGAGTTTTAGTGAGCTCCTACAATGAGCAGTTCTTC
>TRBJ2-7|NA|NA|TRBV7-6
CASSPDRTSYEQYF
TGTGCCAGCAGCCCGGACAGAACTTCCTACGAGCAGTACTTC
>TRBJ2-1|TRBD1|NA|TRBV6-4
CASLEEGQGWGEQFF
TGTGCCAGCCTCGAAGAAGGACAGGGGTGGGGTGAGCAGTTCTTC
>TRBJ1-5|NA|few|TRBV30
CAWSVLGQPSNQPQHF
TGTGCCTGGAGTGTACTAGGACAGCCAAGCAATCAGCCCCAGCATTTT
>TRBJ2-7|NA|NA|TRBV6-5
CASSYTQEEQYF
TGTGCCAGCAGTTATACACAAGAGGAGCAGTACTTC
>TRBJ2-3|TRBD2|NA|TRBV7-2
CASSLRGGPTDTQYF
TGTGCCAGCAGCCTGCGGGGGGGCCCCACAGATACGCAGTATTTT
>TRBJ2-1|TRBD2|NA|TRBV7-2
CASSTRLASNEQFF
TGTGCCAGCAGCACTCGACTAGCGAGCAATGAGCAGTTCTTC
>TRBJ1-2|NA|NA|TRBV4-1
CASSRYGGDNNYGYTF
TGCGCCAGCAGCCGTTACGGAGGGGATAATAACTATGGCTACACCTTC
>TRBJ1-5|NA|NA|TRBV30
CAWSSQDLPQHF
TGTGCCTGGAGTTCTCAGGATCTGCCCCAGCATTTT
>TRBJ2-1|TRBD2|NA|TRBV10-3
CAITYGGANNEQFF
TGTGCCATCACTTACGGGGGGGCCAACAATGAGCAGTTCTTC
>TRBJ2-5|TRBD1|NA|TRBV5-8
CASSLGTGYMTQYF
TGTGCCAGCAGCTTGGGGACAGGGTATATGACCCAGTACTTC
>TRBJ1-3|NA|NA|TRBV18
CASSWTRTSLLSSGNTIYF
TGTGCCAGCTCTTGGACCCGAACCAGCTTGCTGAGCTCTGGAAACACCATATATTTT
>TRBJ2-7|NA|NA|TRBV6-6
CASSGNRTPYEQYF
TGTGCCAGCAGTGGCAACCGGACCCCCTACGAGCAGTACTTC
>TRBJ2-3|TRBD2|NA|TRBV18
CASSPGAGAADTQYF
TGTGCCAGCTCACCTGGGGCGGGAGCGGCAGATACGCAGTATTTT
>TRBJ1-5|TRBD1|NA|TRBV6-6
CASWGRGRQPQHF
TGTGCCAGCTGGGGCAGGGGGCGTCAGCCCCAGCATTTT
>TRBJ2-6|NA|NA|TRBV19
CATFPGLVSSGANVLTF
TGTGCCACCTTCCCGGGACTGGTGAGCTCTGGGGCCAACGTCCTGACTTTC
>TRBJ1-5|NA|NA|TRBV7-8
CASSLAAGANQPQHF
TGTGCCAGCAGCTTAGCGGCAGGGGCTAATCAGCCCCAGCATTTT
>TRBJ2-2|TRBD1|NA|TRBV2
CASRRDRGDAGELFF
TGTGCCAGCAGGAGGGACAGGGGGGACGCCGGGGAGCTGTTTTTT